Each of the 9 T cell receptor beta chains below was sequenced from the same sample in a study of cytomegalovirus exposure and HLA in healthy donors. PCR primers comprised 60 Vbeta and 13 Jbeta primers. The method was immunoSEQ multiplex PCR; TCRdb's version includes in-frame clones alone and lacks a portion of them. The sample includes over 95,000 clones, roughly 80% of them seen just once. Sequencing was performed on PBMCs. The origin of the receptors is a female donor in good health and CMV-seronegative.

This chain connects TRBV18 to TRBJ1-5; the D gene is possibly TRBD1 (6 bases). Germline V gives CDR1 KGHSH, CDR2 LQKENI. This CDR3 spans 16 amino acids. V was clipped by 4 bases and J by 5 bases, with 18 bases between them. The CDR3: CASSLRQAGVDQPQHF. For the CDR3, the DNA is TGTGCCAGCTCACTTCGACAGGCTGGGGTAGATCAGCCCCAGCATTTT. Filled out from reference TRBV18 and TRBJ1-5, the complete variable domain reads NAGVMQNPRHLVRRRGQEARLRCSPMKGHSHVYWYRQLPEEGLKFMVYLQKENIIDESGMPKERFSAEFPKEGPSILRIQQVVRGDSAAYFCASSLRQAGVDQPQHFGDGTRLSIL.

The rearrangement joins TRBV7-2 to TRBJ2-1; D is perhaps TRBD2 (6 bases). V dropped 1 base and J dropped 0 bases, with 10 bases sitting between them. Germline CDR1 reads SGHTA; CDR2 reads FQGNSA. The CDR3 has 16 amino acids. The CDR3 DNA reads TGTGCCAGCAGCTTAGGAGTCGGGGGCTCCTACAATGAGCAGTTCTTC. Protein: CASSLGVGGSYNEQFF.

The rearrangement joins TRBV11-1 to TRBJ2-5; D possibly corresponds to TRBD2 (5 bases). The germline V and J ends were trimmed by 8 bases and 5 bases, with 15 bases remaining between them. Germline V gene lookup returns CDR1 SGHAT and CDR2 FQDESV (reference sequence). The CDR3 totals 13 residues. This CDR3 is CASALGERETQYF. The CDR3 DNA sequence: TGTGCCAGCGCCCTCGGGGAGCGGGAGACCCAGTACTTC.

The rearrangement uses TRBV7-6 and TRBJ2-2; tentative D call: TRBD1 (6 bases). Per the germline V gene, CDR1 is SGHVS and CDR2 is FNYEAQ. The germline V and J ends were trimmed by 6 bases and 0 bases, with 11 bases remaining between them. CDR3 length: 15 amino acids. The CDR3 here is CASRSNRANTGELFF. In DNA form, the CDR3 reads TGTGCCAGCAGGAGTAACAGGGCGAACACCGGGGAGCTGTTTTTT.

For the CDR3, the DNA is TGTGCCAGCAGCGCGGGACTAGCGACAGATACGCAGTATTTT. It encodes CASSAGLATDTQYF. The chain is built from TRBV5-6 and TRBJ2-3, with 10 nucleotides matching TRBD2. The ends lost 4 bases at V and 3 bases at J; junction bases unmatched: 2. Per germline, CDR1 SGHDT and CDR2 YYEEEE. There are 14 residues in the CDR3.

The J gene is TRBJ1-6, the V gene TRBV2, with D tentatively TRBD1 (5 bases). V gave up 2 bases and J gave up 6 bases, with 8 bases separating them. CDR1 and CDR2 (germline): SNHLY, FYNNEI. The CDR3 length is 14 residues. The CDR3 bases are TGTGCCAGCAGTGAACGGGGGGTTAATTCACCCCTCCACTTT. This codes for CASSERGVNSPLHF.

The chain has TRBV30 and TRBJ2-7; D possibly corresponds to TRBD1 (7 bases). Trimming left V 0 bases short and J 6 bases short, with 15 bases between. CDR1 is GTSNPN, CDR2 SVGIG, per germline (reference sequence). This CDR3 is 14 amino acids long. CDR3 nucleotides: TGTGCCTGGAGTGTAGGAGGGGGCCTGGGCGAGCAGTACTTC. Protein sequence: CAWSVGGGLGEQYF.

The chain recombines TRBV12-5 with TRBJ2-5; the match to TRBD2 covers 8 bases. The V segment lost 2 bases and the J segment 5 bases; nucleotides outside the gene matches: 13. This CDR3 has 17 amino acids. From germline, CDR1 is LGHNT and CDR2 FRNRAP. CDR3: CASGLTGGGRVWETQYF. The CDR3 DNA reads TGTGCTAGTGGTTTGACCGGGGGGGGTAGGGTCTGGGAGACCCAGTACTTC.

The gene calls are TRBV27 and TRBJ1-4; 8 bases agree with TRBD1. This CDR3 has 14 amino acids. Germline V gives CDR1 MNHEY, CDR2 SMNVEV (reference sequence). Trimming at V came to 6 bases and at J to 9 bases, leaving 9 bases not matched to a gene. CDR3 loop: CASSPGGNYQKLFF. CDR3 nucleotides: TGTGCCAGCAGCCCAGGGGGCAATTATCAAAAACTGTTTTTT. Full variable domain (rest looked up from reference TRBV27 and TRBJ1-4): EAQVTQNPRYLITVTGKKLTVTCSQNMNHEYMSWYRQDPGLGLRQIYYSMNVEVTDKGDVPEGYKVSRKEKRNFPLILESPSPNQTSLYFCASSPGGNYQKLFFGSGTQLSVL.